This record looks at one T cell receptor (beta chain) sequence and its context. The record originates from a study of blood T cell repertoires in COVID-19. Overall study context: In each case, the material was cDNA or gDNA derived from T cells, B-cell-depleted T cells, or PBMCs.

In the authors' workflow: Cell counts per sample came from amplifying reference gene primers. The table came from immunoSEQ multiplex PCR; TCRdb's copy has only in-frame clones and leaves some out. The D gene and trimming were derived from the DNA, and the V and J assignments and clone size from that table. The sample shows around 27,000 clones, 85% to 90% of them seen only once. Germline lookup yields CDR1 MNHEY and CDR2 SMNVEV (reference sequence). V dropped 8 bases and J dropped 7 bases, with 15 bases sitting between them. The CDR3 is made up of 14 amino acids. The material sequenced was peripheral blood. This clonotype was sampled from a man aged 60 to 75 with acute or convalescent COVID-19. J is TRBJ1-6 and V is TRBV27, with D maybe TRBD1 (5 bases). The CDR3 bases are TGTGCCAGCGGGGCGATGATTCACAATTCACCCCTCCACTTT. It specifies CASGAMIHNSPLHF.